The rows below give T cell receptor beta chains drawn from one sample of a study of CD4+ T cells in melanoma. Profiled with immunoSEQ multiplex PCR; TCRdb holds only in-frame clones, not every one. The sample contains around 110,000 clones, roughly 90% of which appear only once. The sequenced sample was peripheral blood. The source is a human donor with melanoma. Both conserved end residues are part of each CDR3. The D gene is left open where the match is weak.

j_call v_call d_call cdr3_aa cdr3_nt
TRBJ2-3 TRBV27 - CASSPTPGVYTDTQYF TGTGCCAGCAGTCCCACCCCGGGGGTGTACACAGATACGCAGTATTTT
TRBJ2-7 TRBV7-2 - CASSLPSYEQYF TGTGCCAGCAGCTTACCGTCCTACGAGCAGTACTTC
TRBJ1-5 TRBV7-9 - CASSLTRDQPQHF TGTGCCAGCAGCTTAACCAGGGATCAGCCCCAGCATTTT
TRBJ2-3 TRBV9 - CASSSDATDTQYF TGTGCCAGCAGCTCGGACGCCACAGATACGCAGTATTTT
TRBJ2-5 TRBV20-1 - CSASAEETQYF TGCAGTGCTAGTGCCGAAGAGACCCAGTACTTC
TRBJ2-3 TRBV19 TRBD2 CASSFETWGTAGADTQYF TGTGCCAGTAGTTTTGAGACCTGGGGGACGGCGGGGGCAGATACGCAGTATTTT
TRBJ1-5 TRBV6-5 - CASKGKDNQPQHF TGTGCCAGCAAGGGGAAGGACAATCAGCCCCAGCATTTT
TRBJ1-2 TRBV19 - CASRSGYNYGYTF TGTGCCAGTAGATCAGGGTACAACTATGGCTACACCTTC
TRBJ2-2 TRBV9 - CASSVGPTNPYGELFF TGTGCCAGCAGCGTAGGACCAACGAATCCTTACGGGGAGCTGTTTTTT
TRBJ2-3 TRBV7-6 - CASSLDPDTQYF TGTGCCAGCAGCCTAGACCCAGACACGCAGTATTTT